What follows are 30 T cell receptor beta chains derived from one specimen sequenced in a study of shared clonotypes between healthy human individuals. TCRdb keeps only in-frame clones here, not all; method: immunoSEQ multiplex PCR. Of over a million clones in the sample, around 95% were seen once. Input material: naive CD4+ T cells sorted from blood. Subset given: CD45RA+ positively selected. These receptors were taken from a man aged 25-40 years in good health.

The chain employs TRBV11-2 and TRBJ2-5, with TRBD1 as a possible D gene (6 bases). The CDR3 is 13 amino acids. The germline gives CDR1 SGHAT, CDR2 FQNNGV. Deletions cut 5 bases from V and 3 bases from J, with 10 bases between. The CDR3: CASSPGTKETQYF. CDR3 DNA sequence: TGTGCCAGCAGCCCCGGGACAAAAGAGACCCAGTACTTC.

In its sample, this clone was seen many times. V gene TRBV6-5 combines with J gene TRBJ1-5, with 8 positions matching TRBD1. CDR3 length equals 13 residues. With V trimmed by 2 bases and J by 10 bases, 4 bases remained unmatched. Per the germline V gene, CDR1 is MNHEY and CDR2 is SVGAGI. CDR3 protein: CASSYSRGLPQHF. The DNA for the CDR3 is TGTGCCAGCAGTTACAGCAGGGGGCTACCCCAGCATTTT.

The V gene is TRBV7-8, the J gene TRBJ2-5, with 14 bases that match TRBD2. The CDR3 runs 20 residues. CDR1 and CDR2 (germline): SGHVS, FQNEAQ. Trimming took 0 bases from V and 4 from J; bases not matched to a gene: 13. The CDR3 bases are TGTGCCAGCAGCTTAGCGTTGGGACTAGCGGGAGCTGGGGGTCGAGAGACCCAGTACTTC. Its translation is CASSLALGLAGAGGRETQYF.

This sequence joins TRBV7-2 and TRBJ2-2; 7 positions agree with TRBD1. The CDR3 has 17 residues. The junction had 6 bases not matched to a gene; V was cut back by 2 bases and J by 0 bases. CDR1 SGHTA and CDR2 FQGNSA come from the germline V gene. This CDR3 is CASSLTTGAANTGELFF. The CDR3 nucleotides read TGTGCCAGCAGCTTAACTACAGGGGCAGCGAACACCGGGGAGCTGTTTTTT. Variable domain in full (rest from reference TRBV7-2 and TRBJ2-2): GAGVSQSPSNKVTEKGKDVELRCDPISGHTALYWYRQSLGQGLEFLIYFQGNSAPDKSGLPSDRFSAERTGGSVSTLTIQRTQQEDSAVYLCASSLTTGAANTGELFFGEGSRLTVL.

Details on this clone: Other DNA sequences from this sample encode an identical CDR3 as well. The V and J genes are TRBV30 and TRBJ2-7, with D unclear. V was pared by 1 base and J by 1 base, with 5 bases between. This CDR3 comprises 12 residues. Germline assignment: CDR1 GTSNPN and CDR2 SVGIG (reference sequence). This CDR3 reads CAWSGRSYEQYF. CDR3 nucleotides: TGTGCCTGGAGTGGGCGGTCCTACGAGCAGTACTTC.

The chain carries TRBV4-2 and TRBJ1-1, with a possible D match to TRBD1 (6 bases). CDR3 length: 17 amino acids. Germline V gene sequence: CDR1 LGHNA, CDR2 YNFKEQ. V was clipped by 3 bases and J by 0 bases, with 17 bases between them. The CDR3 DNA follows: TGTGCCAGCAGCCAGGCACAGGGTGAGGGGATGAACACTGAAGCTTTCTTT. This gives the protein CASSQAQGEGMNTEAFF.

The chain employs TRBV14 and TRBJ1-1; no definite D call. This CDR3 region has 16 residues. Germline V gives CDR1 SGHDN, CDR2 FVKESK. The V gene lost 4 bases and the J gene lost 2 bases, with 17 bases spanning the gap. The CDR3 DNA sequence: TGTGCCAGCAGCCCGGCCGGGCCGGGGATCAACACTGAAGCTTTCTTT. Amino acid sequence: CASSPAGPGINTEAFF.

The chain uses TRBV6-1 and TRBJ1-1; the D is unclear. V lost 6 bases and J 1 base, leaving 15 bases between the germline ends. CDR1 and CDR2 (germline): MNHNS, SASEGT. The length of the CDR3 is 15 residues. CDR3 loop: CASRVTVLGNTEAFF. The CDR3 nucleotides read TGTGCCAGCAGAGTGACGGTTCTGGGGAACACTGAAGCTTTCTTT.

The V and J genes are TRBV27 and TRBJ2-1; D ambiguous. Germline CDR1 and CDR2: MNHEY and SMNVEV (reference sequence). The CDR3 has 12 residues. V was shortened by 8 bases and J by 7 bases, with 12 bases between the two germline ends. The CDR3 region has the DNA TGTGCCAGCGGTTCAATTTTAAATGAGCAGTTCTTC. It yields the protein CASGSILNEQFF.

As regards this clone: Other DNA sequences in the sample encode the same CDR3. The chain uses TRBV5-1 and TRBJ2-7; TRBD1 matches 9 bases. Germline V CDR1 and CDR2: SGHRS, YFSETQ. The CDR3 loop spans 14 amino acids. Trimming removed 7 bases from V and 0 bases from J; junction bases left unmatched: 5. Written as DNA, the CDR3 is TGCGCCAGCTCCGGGACAGGGAGCTCCTACGAGCAGTACTTC. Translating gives CASSGTGSSYEQYF.

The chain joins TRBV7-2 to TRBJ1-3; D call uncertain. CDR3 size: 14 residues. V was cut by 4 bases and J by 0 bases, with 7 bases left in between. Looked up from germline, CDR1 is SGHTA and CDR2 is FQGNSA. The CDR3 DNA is TGTGCCAGCAGCTCACAGAACTCTGGAAACACCATATATTTT. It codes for CASSSQNSGNTIYF.

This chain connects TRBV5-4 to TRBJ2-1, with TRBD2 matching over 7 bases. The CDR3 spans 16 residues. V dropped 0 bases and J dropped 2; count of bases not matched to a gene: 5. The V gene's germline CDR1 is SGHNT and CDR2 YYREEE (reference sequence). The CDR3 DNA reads TGTGCCAGCAGCTTGGGGGGCGGGGGTGCCTACAATGAGCAGTTCTTC. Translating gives CASSLGGGGAYNEQFF.

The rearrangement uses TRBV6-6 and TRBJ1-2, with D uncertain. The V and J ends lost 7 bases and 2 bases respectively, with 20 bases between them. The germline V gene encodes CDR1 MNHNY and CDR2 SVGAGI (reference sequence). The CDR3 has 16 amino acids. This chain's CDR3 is CASIPTKIPINYGYTF. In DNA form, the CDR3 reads TGTGCCAGCATCCCGACTAAAATCCCCATAAACTATGGCTACACCTTC.

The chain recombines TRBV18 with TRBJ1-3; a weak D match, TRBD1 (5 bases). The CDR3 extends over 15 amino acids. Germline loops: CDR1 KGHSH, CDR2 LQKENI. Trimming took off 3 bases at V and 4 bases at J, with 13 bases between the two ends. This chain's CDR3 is CASSPPGTLGNTIYF. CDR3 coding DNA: TGTGCCAGCTCACCTCCAGGGACTTTGGGAAACACCATATATTTT.

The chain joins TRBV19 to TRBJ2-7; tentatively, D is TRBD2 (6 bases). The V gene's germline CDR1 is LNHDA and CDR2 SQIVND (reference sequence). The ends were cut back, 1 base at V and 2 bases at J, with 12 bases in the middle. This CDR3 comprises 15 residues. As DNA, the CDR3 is TGTGCCAGTAGTATAGTCAACGGGGGTCCCTACGAGCAGTACTTC. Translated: CASSIVNGGPYEQYF.

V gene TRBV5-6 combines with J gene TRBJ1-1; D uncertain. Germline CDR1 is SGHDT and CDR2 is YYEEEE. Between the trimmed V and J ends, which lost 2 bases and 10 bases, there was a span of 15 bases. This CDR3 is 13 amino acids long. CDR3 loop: CASSFGLGEGAFF. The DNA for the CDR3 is TGTGCCAGCAGCTTTGGGTTAGGCGAAGGAGCTTTCTTT.

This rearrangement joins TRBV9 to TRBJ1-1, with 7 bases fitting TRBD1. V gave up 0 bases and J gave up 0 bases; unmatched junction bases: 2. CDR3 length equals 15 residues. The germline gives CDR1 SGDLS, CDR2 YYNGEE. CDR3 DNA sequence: TGTGCCAGCAGCGTAGTGGGACAGATGAACACTGAAGCTTTCTTT. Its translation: CASSVVGQMNTEAFF.

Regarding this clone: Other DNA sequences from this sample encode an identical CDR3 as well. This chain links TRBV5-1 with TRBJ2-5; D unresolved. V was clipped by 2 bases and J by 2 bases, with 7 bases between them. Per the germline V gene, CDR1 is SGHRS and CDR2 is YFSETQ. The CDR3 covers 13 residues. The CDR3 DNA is TGCGCCAGCAGCTTAAACAGACAAGAGACCCAGTACTTC. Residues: CASSLNRQETQYF.

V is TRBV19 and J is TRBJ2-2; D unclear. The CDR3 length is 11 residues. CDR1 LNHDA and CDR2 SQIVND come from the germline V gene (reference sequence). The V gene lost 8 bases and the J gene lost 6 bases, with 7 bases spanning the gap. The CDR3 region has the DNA TGTGCCAGTCGGACCTCCGGGGAGCTGTTTTTT. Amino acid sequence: CASRTSGELFF.

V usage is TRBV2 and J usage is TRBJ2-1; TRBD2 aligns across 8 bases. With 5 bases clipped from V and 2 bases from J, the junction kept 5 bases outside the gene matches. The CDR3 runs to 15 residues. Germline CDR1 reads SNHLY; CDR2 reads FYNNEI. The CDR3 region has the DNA TGTGCCAGCAGTACGGGGGGGGACCCCTACAATGAGCAGTTCTTC. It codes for CASSTGGDPYNEQFF.

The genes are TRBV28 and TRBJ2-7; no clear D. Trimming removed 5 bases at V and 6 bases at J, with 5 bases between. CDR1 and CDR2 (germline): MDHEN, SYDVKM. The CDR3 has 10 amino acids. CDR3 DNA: TGTGCCAGCAGTGGTAGCGAGCAGTACTTC. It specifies CASSGSEQYF.

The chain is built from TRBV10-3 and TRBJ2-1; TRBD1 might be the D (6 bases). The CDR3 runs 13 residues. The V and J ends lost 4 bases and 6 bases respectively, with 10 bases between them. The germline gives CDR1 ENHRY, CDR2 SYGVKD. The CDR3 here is CAISGTDSNEQFF. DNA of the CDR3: TGTGCCATCAGTGGGACAGATTCCAATGAGCAGTTCTTC.

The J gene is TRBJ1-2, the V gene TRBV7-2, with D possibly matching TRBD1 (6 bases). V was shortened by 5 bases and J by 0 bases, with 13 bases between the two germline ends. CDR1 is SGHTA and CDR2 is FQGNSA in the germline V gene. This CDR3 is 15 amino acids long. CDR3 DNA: TGTGCCAGCAGCCCCCACAGGGCAGCTAACTATGGCTACACCTTC. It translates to CASSPHRAANYGYTF.

Here the CDR3 reads CASSPSRGSTEAFF. Written as DNA, the CDR3 is TGTGCCAGCAGTCCAAGCAGGGGGAGCACTGAAGCTTTCTTT. The chain carries TRBV2 and TRBJ1-1; TRBD1 agrees at 7 bases. Trimming removed 5 bases from V and 4 bases from J; junction bases left unmatched: 7. Per germline, CDR1 SNHLY and CDR2 FYNNEI. CDR3 size: 14 residues.

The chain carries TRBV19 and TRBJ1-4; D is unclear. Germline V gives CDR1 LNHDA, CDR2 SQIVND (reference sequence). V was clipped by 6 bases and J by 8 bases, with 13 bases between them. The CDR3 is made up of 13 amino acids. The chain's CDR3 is CASSPNLGEKLFF. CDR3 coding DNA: TGTGCCAGTAGCCCAAACCTCGGGGAAAAACTGTTTTTT.

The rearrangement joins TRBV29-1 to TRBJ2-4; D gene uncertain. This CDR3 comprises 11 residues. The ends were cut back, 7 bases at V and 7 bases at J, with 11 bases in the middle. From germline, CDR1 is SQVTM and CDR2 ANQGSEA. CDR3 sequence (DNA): TGCAGCGCTCGGATACAGAACATTCAGTACTTC. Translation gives CSARIQNIQYF.

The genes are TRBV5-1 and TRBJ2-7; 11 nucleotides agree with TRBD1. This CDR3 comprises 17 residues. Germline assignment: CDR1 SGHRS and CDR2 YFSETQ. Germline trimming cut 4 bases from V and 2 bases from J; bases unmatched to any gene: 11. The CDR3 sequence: CASSTGTGGWKPYEQYF. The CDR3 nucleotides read TGCGCCAGCAGCACTGGGACAGGGGGATGGAAGCCCTACGAGCAGTACTTC.

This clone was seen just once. The CDR3 loop is CASSLSGSGRRSYEQYF. In DNA, the CDR3 is TGTGCCAGCAGTTTATCGGGTAGCGGGAGAAGGTCCTACGAGCAGTACTTC. The V call is TRBV27, the J call TRBJ2-7; 9 bases are shared with TRBD2. The V gene's germline CDR1 is MNHEY and CDR2 SMNVEV (reference sequence). The CDR3 spans 17 residues. Germline trimming cut 0 bases from V and 1 base from J; bases unmatched to any gene: 7.

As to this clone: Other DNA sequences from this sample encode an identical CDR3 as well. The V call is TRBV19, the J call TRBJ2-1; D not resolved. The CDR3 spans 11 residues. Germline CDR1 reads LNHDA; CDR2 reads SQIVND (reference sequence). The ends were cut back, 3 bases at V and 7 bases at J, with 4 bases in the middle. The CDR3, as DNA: TGTGCCAGTAGTATCAGGAATGAGCAGTTCTTC. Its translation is CASSIRNEQFF.

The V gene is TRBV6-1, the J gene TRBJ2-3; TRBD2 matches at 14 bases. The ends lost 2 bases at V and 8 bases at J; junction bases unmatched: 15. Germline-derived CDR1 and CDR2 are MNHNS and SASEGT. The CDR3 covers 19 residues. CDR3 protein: CASSEWGTSGGQPRGTQYF. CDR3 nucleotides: TGTGCCAGCAGTGAATGGGGGACTAGCGGGGGACAACCTCGCGGTACGCAGTATTTT.